The 21 T cell receptor beta chains below come from one sample, sequenced in a study of blood T cell repertoires in COVID-19. TCRdb's copy holds only in-frame clones and misses some; the assay was immunoSEQ multiplex PCR. The table shows 300,000 to 450,000 clones, with about 87% occurring only once. Sequencing was carried out using PBMCs or T cells enriched from blood (not recorded which). These receptors were obtained from a man aged 40-50 years in a cohort exposed to, infected with or recovered from COVID-19 (not recorded which).

The rearrangement links TRBV2 to TRBJ2-7; 8 bases are shared with TRBD1. The CDR3 has 15 amino acids. Germline V gene sequence: CDR1 SNHLY, CDR2 FYNNEI. V gave up 1 base and J gave up 2 bases; unmatched junction bases: 4. The CDR3 reads CASSEGGQGPYEQYF. As DNA, the CDR3 is TGTGCCAGCAGTGAAGGAGGACAGGGACCCTACGAGCAGTACTTC.

The V gene is TRBV2, the J gene TRBJ1-2; weak D call: TRBD1 (6 bases). V gave up 6 bases and J gave up 4 bases, with 9 bases separating them. Germline V lookup: CDR1 SNHLY, CDR2 FYNNEI. The CDR3 covers 12 residues. The CDR3, as DNA: TGTGCCAGCAGGACGGACAGCTATGGCTACACCTTC. Its protein is CASRTDSYGYTF.

The chain combines TRBV7-6 with TRBJ2-1; no clear D. CDR1 and CDR2 (germline): SGHVS, FNYEAQ. V dropped 1 base and J dropped 4 bases, with 17 bases sitting between them. The CDR3 runs 17 residues. CDR3 protein: CASSLGATAYRYNEQFF. The CDR3 DNA reads TGTGCCAGCAGCTTAGGGGCTACGGCGTATCGTTACAATGAGCAGTTCTTC.

V gene TRBV18 combines with J gene TRBJ2-2; a weak D match, TRBD1 (6 bases). The germline gives CDR1 KGHSH, CDR2 LQKENI. The CDR3 spans 15 residues. Trimming took 4 bases from V and 0 from J, leaving 9 bases between them. The CDR3: CASSRTETNTGELFF. In DNA, the CDR3 is TGTGCCAGCTCACGGACAGAGACGAACACCGGGGAGCTGTTTTTT.

The gene calls are TRBV10-3 and TRBJ2-2, with 7 positions matching TRBD1. Unmatched junction bases numbered 6, after V lost 5 bases and J lost 0 bases. CDR3 length: 16 amino acids. The germline V gene encodes CDR1 ENHRY and CDR2 SYGVKD. In nucleotides, the CDR3 is TGTGCCATCAGTACCCCCAGGGGGACGAACACCGGGGAGCTGTTTTTT. Translated, it gives CAISTPRGTNTGELFF.

The CDR3 here is CSGTGLAGGETQYF. For the CDR3, the DNA is TGCAGCGGCACGGGTCTAGCGGGAGGAGAGACCCAGTACTTC. The chain couples TRBV29-1 to TRBJ2-5, with TRBD2 identical over 11 bases. With 7 bases clipped from V and 4 bases from J, the junction kept 8 bases outside the gene matches. This CDR3 is 14 amino acids long. CDR1 and CDR2 from the germline V gene are SQVTM and ANQGSEA.

The CDR3 spells CASSPRRDSSGELFF. Here the CDR3 DNA reads TGTGCCAGCAGTCCTCGCAGGGACAGTTCCGGGGAGCTGTTTTTT. The chain joins TRBV27 to TRBJ2-2; 7 nucleotides agree with TRBD1. Germline V gene sequence: CDR1 MNHEY, CDR2 SMNVEV (reference sequence). The CDR3 is 15 residues long. The V gene end was trimmed by 5 bases and the J gene end by 6 bases; junction bases not matched to a gene: 9.

The rearrangement links TRBV7-2 to TRBJ1-5; D possibly corresponds to TRBD1 (5 bases). The V gene lost 2 bases and the J gene lost 7 bases, with 12 bases spanning the gap. Germline loops: CDR1 SGHTA, CDR2 FQGNSA. The CDR3 length is 14 residues. CDR3 loop: CASSLQGVGQPQHF. For the CDR3, the DNA is TGTGCCAGCAGCTTACAAGGGGTAGGGCAGCCCCAGCATTTT.

This chain joins TRBV27 and TRBJ1-1; 10 positions match TRBD1. This CDR3 has 15 residues. Germline CDR1 and CDR2: MNHEY and SMNVEV (reference sequence). Trimming took 5 bases from V and 5 from J; bases not matched to a gene: 8. The DNA for the CDR3 is TGTGCCAGCAGTAGAGAGACAGGGGGCGGAACTGAAGCTTTCTTT. The encoded protein is CASSRETGGGTEAFF.

V and J are TRBV6-5 and TRBJ2-7, with TRBD2 identical over 9 bases. V shed 2 bases, J shed 5 bases, and the junction held 4 bases outside the gene matches. The V gene's germline CDR1 is MNHEY and CDR2 SVGAGI. The CDR3 covers 14 residues. Here the CDR3 reads CASSYRGRGNEQYF. The CDR3 DNA is TGTGCCAGCAGTTACCGCGGGAGGGGGAACGAGCAGTACTTC.

The rearrangement joins TRBV27 to TRBJ2-2, with D possibly matching TRBD2 (6 bases). Trimming cost V 6 bases and J 4 bases, with 9 bases left between them. The CDR3 is 13 residues long. The germline CDR1 and CDR2 sequences are MNHEY and SMNVEV (reference sequence). The CDR3 nucleotides are TGTGCCAGCAGCCGCGGGATCACCGGGGAGCTGTTTTTT. Amino acid sequence: CASSRGITGELFF.

The V and J genes are TRBV5-5 and TRBJ2-5; 8 bases agree with TRBD1. J was trimmed by 4 bases and V by 4 bases; bases with no gene match: 6. The CDR3 totals 14 residues. Per the germline V gene, CDR1 is SGHKS and CDR2 is YYEKEE (reference sequence). The CDR3 sequence is CASSHDRGRETQYF. In nucleotides, the CDR3 is TGTGCCAGCAGCCACGACAGGGGTCGAGAGACCCAGTACTTC.

The rearrangement joins TRBV5-1 to TRBJ2-1; 10 nucleotides agree with TRBD1. Germline V gene lookup returns CDR1 SGHRS and CDR2 YFSETQ. V was pared by 4 bases and J by 7 bases, with 8 bases of the junction left unmatched. The CDR3 is 15 residues long. CDR3 bases: TGCGCCAGCAGCCTCTGGACAGGGGGAGGGAATGAGCAGTTCTTC. This encodes CASSLWTGGGNEQFF.

This rearrangement joins TRBV6-5 to TRBJ1-2, with TRBD1 identical over 7 bases. The CDR3 is 12 amino acids. Unmatched junction bases numbered 7, after V lost 7 bases and J lost 8 bases. Germline loops: CDR1 MNHEY, CDR2 SVGAGI. For the CDR3, the DNA is TGTGCCAGCAATCGACAGGGTGGCGGCTACACCTTC. It specifies CASNRQGGGYTF.

The chain has TRBV30 and TRBJ1-3, with 7 bases identical to TRBD1. J lost 2 bases, V lost 2 bases, and 3 bases had no gene match. CDR3 length: 14 residues. Germline V CDR1 and CDR2: GTSNPN, SVGIG (reference sequence). The CDR3 here is CAWSLDRAGNTIYF. The CDR3 nucleotides are TGTGCCTGGAGTCTCGACAGGGCTGGAAACACCATATATTTT. Full variable domain (remainder filled in from reference TRBV30 and TRBJ1-3): SQTIHQWPATLVQPVGSPLSLECTVEGTSNPNLYWYRQAAGRGLQLLFYSVGIGQISSEVPQNLSASRPQDRQFILSSKKLLLSDSGFYLCAWSLDRAGNTIYFGEGSWLTVV.

The chain has TRBV7-2 and TRBJ2-5; D gene uncertain. There are 15 residues in the CDR3. V lost 4 bases and J lost 0, with 12 bases in between. CDR1 is SGHTA, CDR2 FQGNSA, per germline. CDR3 sequence reads: CASSSNWAHQETQYF. The CDR3 nucleotides read TGTGCCAGCAGCTCCAACTGGGCTCACCAAGAGACCCAGTACTTC.

This chain joins TRBV24-1 and TRBJ2-3, with D perhaps TRBD1 (6 bases). CDR3 size: 16 residues. V gave up 4 bases and J gave up 0 bases, with 13 bases separating them. Germline V lookup: CDR1 KGHDR, CDR2 SFDVKD. The CDR3 loop is CATSDTGTDSTDTQYF. The CDR3 nucleotides are TGTGCCACCAGTGACACAGGGACGGATAGCACAGATACGCAGTATTTT.

V gene TRBV15 combines with J gene TRBJ1-2, with TRBD1 matching 10 bases. CDR1 and CDR2 from the germline V gene are LNHNV and YYDKDF (reference sequence). J lost 2 bases, V lost 3 bases, and 3 bases had no gene match. The CDR3 totals 15 residues. The CDR3 DNA is TGTGCCACCAGCAGGGGGACAGGGGTCAACTATGGCTACACCTTC. Translation: CATSRGTGVNYGYTF.

The V gene is TRBV21-1, the J gene TRBJ1-2; TRBD1, the table's D call, was not compared with the DNA. TRBV21-1 has pseudogene status. This CDR3 region has 15 residues. CDR3 coding DNA: TGTGCCAGCAGCAAAGTTGGGGGCGAAAACTATGGCTACACCTTC. This codes for CASSKVGGENYGYTF.

The rearrangement links TRBV4-1 to TRBJ1-6, with unresolved D. The CDR3 runs to 13 residues. Between the trimmed V and J ends, which lost 1 base and 11 bases, there was a span of 9 bases. The V gene's germline CDR1 is MGHRA and CDR2 YSYEKL. CDR3 sequence: CASSQVSVAPLHF. In nucleotides, the CDR3 is TGCGCCAGCAGCCAAGTTTCAGTCGCACCCCTCCACTTT.

The chain combines TRBV16 with TRBJ1-4, with a weak D call TRBD1 (6 bases). Germline V gene data show CDR1 as KGHSY and CDR2 as FQNENV. The V gene lost 3 bases and the J gene lost 7 bases, with 15 bases spanning the gap. This CDR3 is built from 15 residues. The DNA of the CDR3 is TGTGCCAGCAGCCATAACAGGGAGAAAGGTGAAAAACTGTTTTTT. Its protein is CASSHNREKGEKLFF.